This passage covers 32 T cell receptor beta chains from one sample sequenced in a study of technical replicates of blood from a handful of donors. Profiling relied on immunoSEQ multiplex PCR, and the TCRdb table lists in-frame clones only, not all of them. This sample has 75,000 to 100,000 clones; 85% to 95% occur once, and the top ten carry about 0.26%. Sequencing was performed on T cells isolated from PBMCs. These receptors came from a human donor in good health.

This chain links TRBV29-1 with TRBJ2-1, with 11 bases that match TRBD2. Germline CDR1 and CDR2: SQVTM and ANQGSEA. This CDR3 region has 14 residues. The V gene end was trimmed by 4 bases and the J gene end by 4 bases; junction bases not matched to a gene: 3. The CDR3 DNA reads TGCAGCGTTGGTGTAGCGGGGGGGTACAATGAGCAGTTCTTC. Translating it yields CSVGVAGGYNEQFF.

This CDR3 reads CASTNGNTEAFF. The CDR3 DNA reads TGTGCCAGCACCAACGGGAACACTGAAGCTTTCTTT. The V gene is TRBV2, the J gene TRBJ1-1; D ambiguous. CDR1 and CDR2 from the germline V gene are SNHLY and FYNNEI. Trimming shortened V by 7 bases and J by 1 base, and 7 bases separated the two germline ends. This CDR3 is built from 12 residues.

The chain recombines TRBV6-6 with TRBJ2-7, with 8 bases fitting TRBD2. The trim removed 2 bases at V and 7 bases at J, leaving 13 bases unmatched. This CDR3 is 16 amino acids long. Per the germline V gene, CDR1 is MNHNY and CDR2 is SVGAGI (reference sequence). This CDR3 reads CASSYGWSRTGGEQYF. The CDR3 bases are TGTGCCAGCAGTTACGGGTGGTCTAGGACGGGAGGGGAGCAGTACTTC.

The V and J genes are TRBV11-2 and TRBJ1-2, with a possible D match to TRBD1 (6 bases). V was cut by 1 base and J by 3 bases, with 15 bases left in between. Germline CDR1 is SGHAT and CDR2 is FQNNGV. This CDR3 region has 16 residues. The CDR3 coding sequence is TGTGCCAGCAGCTTAGGGTGGGGGCAGTTAGACTATGGCTACACCTTC. Protein sequence: CASSLGWGQLDYGYTF.

The chain is built from TRBV7-9 and TRBJ2-5, with a possible D match to TRBD1 (6 bases). Per the germline V gene, CDR1 is SEHNR and CDR2 is FQNEAQ (reference sequence). Trimming left V 4 bases short and J 7 bases short, with 13 bases between. The CDR3 spans 13 residues. CDR3 sequence reads: CASSYRQVATQYF. DNA of the CDR3: TGTGCCAGCAGCTATAGACAGGTGGCGACCCAGTACTTC.

V is TRBV14 and J is TRBJ2-1; 10 bases line up with TRBD2. Trimming took 3 bases from V and 4 from J; bases not matched to a gene: 6. Germline values: CDR1 SGHDN, CDR2 FVKESK. CDR3 length equals 16 residues. The CDR3 reads CASSHLGTSVYNEQFF. DNA of the CDR3: TGTGCCAGCAGCCACCTCGGGACTAGCGTTTACAATGAGCAGTTCTTC.

The chain is built from TRBV7-9 and TRBJ2-3; TRBD2 matches at 11 bases. CDR3 length equals 18 residues. CDR1 SEHNR and CDR2 FQNEAQ come from the germline V gene (reference sequence). V shed 2 bases, J shed 4 bases, and the junction held 11 bases outside the gene matches. The CDR3 DNA follows: TGTGCCAGCAGCTTAAGGGCCCTAGCGGGAGGTCTCGCAGATACGCAGTATTTT. It translates to CASSLRALAGGLADTQYF.

The J gene is TRBJ2-7, the V gene TRBV7-8; maybe TRBD1 (6 bases). V lost 4 bases to trimming and J lost 3 bases, with 10 bases between them. The length of the CDR3 is 13 residues. CDR1 and CDR2 (germline): SGHVS, FQNEAQ. The CDR3 reads CASSSGVLYEQYF. CDR3 DNA: TGTGCCAGCAGCTCAGGGGTCCTCTACGAGCAGTACTTC.

V gene TRBV11-3 combines with J gene TRBJ2-7, with D possibly matching TRBD1 (6 bases). The germline V gene has CDR1 SGHNT and CDR2 YENEEA. The CDR3 is 13 residues long. The V gene lost 4 bases and the J gene lost 5 bases, with 12 bases spanning the gap. The CDR3 nucleotides are TGTGCCAGCAGCTCTATGGGGGCCCACGAGCAGTACTTC. This sequence encodes CASSSMGAHEQYF.

The J gene is TRBJ1-5, the V gene TRBV27; perhaps TRBD1 as D (6 bases). V lost 3 bases, J lost 4 bases, and 10 bases lay in between. The CDR3 extends over 14 amino acids. Germline assignment: CDR1 MNHEY and CDR2 SMNVEV (reference sequence). CDR3 DNA sequence: TGTGCCAGCAGTTTCAGGGGCTGGAATCAGCCCCAGCATTTT. Translating gives CASSFRGWNQPQHF.

The rearrangement uses TRBV9 and TRBJ2-3; no reliable D call. Germline loops: CDR1 SGDLS, CDR2 YYNGEE. The CDR3 spans 15 residues. Trimming removed 4 bases from V and 1 base from J, with 13 bases in between. The CDR3: CASSPLVPGTDTQYF. The DNA for the CDR3 is TGTGCCAGCAGCCCCCTAGTTCCTGGCACAGATACGCAGTATTTT.

V gene TRBV27 combines with J gene TRBJ2-3; 9 nucleotides match TRBD2. CDR3 size: 15 residues. V lost 2 bases, J lost 2 bases, and 2 bases stayed unmatched. From germline, CDR1 is MNHEY and CDR2 SMNVEV (reference sequence). The DNA for the CDR3 is TGTGCCAGCAGTTTAAAGCGGGGGGACACAGATACGCAGTATTTT. This translates into CASSLKRGDTDTQYF.

The chain links TRBV4-1 to TRBJ1-2, with a possible D match to TRBD1 (5 bases). V was shortened by 1 base and J by 5 bases, with 14 bases between the two germline ends. This CDR3 has 15 residues. Germline lookup yields CDR1 MGHRA and CDR2 YSYEKL. This chain's CDR3 is CASSQVLTEKYGYTF. Written as DNA, the CDR3 is TGCGCCAGCAGCCAAGTTCTGACAGAGAAGTATGGCTACACCTTC.

This chain uses TRBV10-3 with TRBJ2-7; TRBD1 matches at 8 bases. CDR1 and CDR2 (germline): ENHRY, SYGVKD. This CDR3 has 13 amino acids. The V and J ends lost 4 bases and 7 bases, in that order; junction bases with no gene match: 6. CDR3 loop: CAISGTGSWEQYF. DNA for the CDR3: TGTGCCATCAGTGGGACAGGGTCGTGGGAGCAGTACTTC.

V usage is TRBV18 and J usage is TRBJ2-7; TRBD2 is a possible D gene (6 bases). Trimming removed 6 bases at V and 0 bases at J, with 12 bases between. The germline V gene has CDR1 KGHSH and CDR2 LQKENI. The CDR3 runs to 14 residues. The CDR3 nucleotides are TGTGCCAGCTCGAGCGGGCGGAGCTCCTACGAGCAGTACTTC. Amino acid sequence: CASSSGRSSYEQYF.

The V gene is TRBV27, the J gene TRBJ2-5, with D perhaps matching TRBD1 (5 bases). V dropped 0 bases and J dropped 1 base, with 12 bases sitting between them. The CDR3 has 16 residues. Per the germline V gene, CDR1 is MNHEY and CDR2 is SMNVEV (reference sequence). DNA for the CDR3: TGTGCCAGCAGTTTATCCAGGGTCGCCTCCCAAGAGACCCAGTACTTC. This translates into CASSLSRVASQETQYF.

The chain links TRBV10-1 to TRBJ2-7, with TRBD2 identical over 9 bases. From germline, CDR1 is WNHNN and CDR2 SYGVQD (reference sequence). The CDR3 contains 15 residues. V shed 4 bases, J shed 2 bases, and the junction held 6 bases outside the gene matches. This CDR3 reads CASSVAGGAAYEQYF. The CDR3 DNA reads TGCGCCAGCAGTGTGGCGGGGGGGGCTGCCTACGAGCAGTACTTC.

The rearrangement joins TRBV7-7 to TRBJ2-5, with D unresolved. Germline CDR1 and CDR2: SSHAT and FNYEAQ (reference sequence). With 5 bases removed from V and 4 bases from J, the gap between germline ends came to 11 bases. The CDR3 covers 13 residues. CDR3 region: CASSKDLRETQYF. CDR3 DNA: TGTGCCAGCAGCAAAGACTTACGAGAGACCCAGTACTTC.

The chain employs TRBV19 and TRBJ2-2; perhaps TRBD1 as D (6 bases). This CDR3 comprises 15 residues. CDR1 and CDR2 (germline): LNHDA, SQIVND (reference sequence). The germline V and J ends were trimmed by 3 bases and 0 bases, with 8 bases remaining between them. The CDR3 loop is CASSIGTSNTGELFF. DNA for the CDR3: TGTGCCAGTAGTATCGGGACATCGAACACCGGGGAGCTGTTTTTT.

The chain is built from TRBV25-1 and TRBJ2-2; D gene uncertain. Germline CDR1 reads MGHDK; CDR2 reads SYGVNS. The V end lost 5 bases, the J end lost 2 bases, and 9 bases lay between the germline ends. The length of the CDR3 is 14 residues. CDR3 sequence reads: CASSTQSNTGELFF. CDR3 nucleotides: TGTGCCAGCAGTACACAGAGCAACACCGGGGAGCTGTTTTTT.

V gene TRBV4-1 combines with J gene TRBJ1-4; D is undetermined. The CDR3 length is 13 residues. CDR1 and CDR2 from the germline V gene are MGHRA and YSYEKL. Trimming stripped 1 base from V and 7 bases from J, with 7 bases between. The CDR3 loop reads CASSQAVVEKLFF. The CDR3 DNA sequence: TGCGCCAGCAGCCAAGCGGTCGTTGAAAAACTGTTTTTT.

This sequence joins TRBV6-1 and TRBJ1-2; D gene unclear. Germline V gives CDR1 MNHNS, CDR2 SASEGT. This CDR3 spans 14 amino acids. Trimming cost V 6 bases and J 8 bases, with 19 bases left between them. DNA for the CDR3: TGTGCCAGCAGAGTCGACTGGAACCTCGGGGGCTACACCTTC. Amino acids: CASRVDWNLGGYTF.

This chain connects TRBV28 to TRBJ2-1; D may be TRBD1 (5 bases). Trimming cost V 7 bases and J 9 bases, with 19 bases left between them. The CDR3 spans 14 residues. In germline, CDR1 is MDHEN, CDR2 SYDVKM. The CDR3 here is CASKGAERFSEQFF. In DNA, the CDR3 is TGTGCCAGCAAAGGGGCGGAAAGATTTAGTGAGCAGTTCTTC. Combining the CDR3 with reference TRBV28 and TRBJ2-1 gives the whole variable domain DVKVTQSSRYLVKRTGEKVFLECVQDMDHENMFWYRQDPGLGLRLIYFSYDVKMKEKGDIPEGYSVSREKKERFSLILESASTNQTSMYLCASKGAERFSEQFFGPGTRLTVL.

The CDR3 region has the DNA TGTGCCAGCAGCCCGTTTCGCACAGGGGTTAGCTACGAGCAGTACTTC. Translating gives CASSPFRTGVSYEQYF. The chain uses TRBV11-2 and TRBJ2-7, with 7 bases that match TRBD1. This CDR3 has 16 residues. Germline V gives CDR1 SGHAT, CDR2 FQNNGV. V was pared by 5 bases and J by 3 bases, with 13 bases of the junction left unmatched.

This chain uses TRBV19 with TRBJ2-1; D may be TRBD2 (5 bases). V lost 0 bases to trimming and J lost 0 bases, with 9 bases between them. There are 16 residues in the CDR3. Germline V gene lookup returns CDR1 LNHDA and CDR2 SQIVND (reference sequence). CDR3 coding DNA: TGTGCCAGTAGTATAGAAGACTACAGCTCCTACAATGAGCAGTTCTTC. Protein product: CASSIEDYSSYNEQFF.

About this clone itself: Its ends do not fully match the called genes, so a read error is possible. The rearrangement joins TRBV5-1 to TRBJ2-5; the D gene is possibly TRBD2 (5 bases). This CDR3 region has 14 residues. Germline V gene data show CDR1 as SGHRS and CDR2 as YFSETQ. The CDR3 DNA reads as TGCGCCAGCAGCTTGTTATCGACTACCTTTACGATAGACTTC. This encodes CASSLLSTTFTIDF.

This chain uses TRBV2 with TRBJ2-7, with D perhaps TRBD2 (7 bases). V lost 7 bases and J lost 10, with 11 bases in between. CDR1 SNHLY and CDR2 FYNNEI come from the germline V gene. The CDR3 covers 10 residues. CDR3 DNA sequence: TGTGCCAGCACGGGGGGCTTTCAGTACTTC. The encoded protein is CASTGGFQYF.

This clone came up a few times. This chain connects TRBV7-2 to TRBJ1-2; 11 bases fit TRBD1. This CDR3 is built from 16 residues. CDR1 and CDR2 (germline): SGHTA, FQGNSA. V lost 1 base and J lost 8; bases outside the gene matches: 9. The CDR3 DNA follows: TGTGCCAGCAGCTTAGTGGACAGGGGGCGCGGGAAGGGCTACACCTTC. Translation: CASSLVDRGRGKGYTF. Full variable domain (missing parts from reference TRBV7-2 and TRBJ1-2): GAGVSQSPSNKVTEKGKDVELRCDPISGHTALYWYRQSLGQGLEFLIYFQGNSAPDKSGLPSDRFSAERTGGSVSTLTIQRTQQEDSAVYLCASSLVDRGRGKGYTFGSGTRLTVV.

The V gene is TRBV7-8, the J gene TRBJ1-1; D perhaps matches TRBD1 (5 bases). With 5 bases removed from V and 0 bases from J, the gap between germline ends came to 13 bases. CDR1 is SGHVS, CDR2 FQNEAQ, per germline. CDR3 size: 15 residues. The CDR3 nucleotides read TGTGCCAGCAGCCTCTCACGGGGGGTGAACACTGAAGCTTTCTTT. It yields the protein CASSLSRGVNTEAFF.

Points on this clone: Other nucleotide sequences from this sample produce the same CDR3. This sequence joins TRBV19 and TRBJ1-1; 8 bases line up with TRBD1. Losses at the gene ends were 3 bases for V and 1 base for J; bases not matched to a gene: 1. The CDR3 contains 14 residues. CDR1 and CDR2 (germline): LNHDA, SQIVND (reference sequence). The DNA of the CDR3 is TGTGCCAGTAGTATCGGGACAGGGAACACTGAAGCTTTCTTT. As protein: CASSIGTGNTEAFF.

The genes are TRBV5-4 and TRBJ2-7; TRBD1 is a possible D gene (6 bases). The CDR3 has 15 amino acids. The ends were cut back, 0 bases at V and 1 base at J, with 11 bases in the middle. Looked up from germline, CDR1 is SGHNT and CDR2 is YYREEE (reference sequence). The CDR3 DNA sequence: TGTGCCAGCAGCTTGGGACAGGTGGGATCCTACGAGCAGTACTTC. It specifies CASSLGQVGSYEQYF.

This chain uses TRBV5-6 with TRBJ1-2; D might be TRBD1 (5 bases). CDR3 size: 13 residues. Trimming took off 4 bases at V and 5 bases at J, with 12 bases between the two ends. CDR1 and CDR2 (germline): SGHDT, YYEEEE. The DNA of the CDR3 is TGTGCCAGCAGCAAAGTGGCAGGGTATGGCTACACCTTC. Translation gives CASSKVAGYGYTF.